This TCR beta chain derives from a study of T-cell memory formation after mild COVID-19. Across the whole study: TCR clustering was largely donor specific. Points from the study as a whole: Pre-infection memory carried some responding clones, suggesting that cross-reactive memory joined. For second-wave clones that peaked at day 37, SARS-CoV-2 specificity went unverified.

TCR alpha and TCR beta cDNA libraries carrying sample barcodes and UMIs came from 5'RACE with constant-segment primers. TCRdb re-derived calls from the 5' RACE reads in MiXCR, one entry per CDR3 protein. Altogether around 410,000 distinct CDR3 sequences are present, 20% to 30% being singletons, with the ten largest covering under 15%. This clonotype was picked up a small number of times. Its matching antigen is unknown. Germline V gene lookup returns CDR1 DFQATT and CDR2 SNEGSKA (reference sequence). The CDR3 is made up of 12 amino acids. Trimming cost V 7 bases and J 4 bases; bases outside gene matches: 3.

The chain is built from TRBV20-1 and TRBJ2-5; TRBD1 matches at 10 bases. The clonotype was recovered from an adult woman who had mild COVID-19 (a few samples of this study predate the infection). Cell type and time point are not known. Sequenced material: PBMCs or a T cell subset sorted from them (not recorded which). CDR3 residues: CSGGDRGETQYF. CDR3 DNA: TGCAGTGGAGGGGACAGGGGAGAGACCCAGTACTTC.